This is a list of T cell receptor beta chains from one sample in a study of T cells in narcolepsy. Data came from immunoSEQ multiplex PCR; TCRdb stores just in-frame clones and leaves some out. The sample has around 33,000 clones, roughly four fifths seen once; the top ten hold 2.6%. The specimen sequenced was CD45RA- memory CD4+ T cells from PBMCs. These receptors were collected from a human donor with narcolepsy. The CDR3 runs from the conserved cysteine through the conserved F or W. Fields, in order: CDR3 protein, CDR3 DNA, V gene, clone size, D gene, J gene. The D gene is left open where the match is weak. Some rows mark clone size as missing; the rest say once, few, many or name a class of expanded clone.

CASEPATSFVEQFF	TGTGCTAGTGAACCGGCGACTAGTTTCGTAGAGCAGTTCTTC	TRBV12-5	once	NA	TRBJ2-1
CASSLRTGESYGYTF	TGTGCCAGCAGCTTACGTACGGGGGAGTCCTATGGCTACACCTTC	TRBV7-9	few	NA	TRBJ1-2
CASSLSGKYGYTF	TGTGCCAGCAGTTTGTCAGGGAAGTATGGCTACACCTTC	TRBV6-5	NA	NA	TRBJ1-2
CASSLEVINSPLHF	TGTGCCAGCAGCTTAGAAGTCATCAATTCACCCCTCCACTTT	TRBV7-2	few	NA	TRBJ1-6
CASSGEFGNTIYF	TGTGCCAGCAGTGGGGAATTCGGAAACACCATATATTTT	TRBV6-1	few	NA	TRBJ1-3
CASSPSGRENIQYF	TGTGCCAGCTCACCCTCGGGTAGGGAGAACATTCAGTACTTC	TRBV18	few	NA	TRBJ2-4
CASSAGRANTEAFF	TGTGCCAGCAGTGCAGGCAGGGCGAACACTGAAGCTTTCTTT	TRBV2	NA	NA	TRBJ1-1
CASSLVGRNTDGYTF	TGTGCCAGCAGCTTAGTGGGGCGGAATACGGATGGCTACACCTTC	TRBV7-8	medium-sized	NA	TRBJ1-2
CATSRDFSLRWGTEAFF	TGTGCCACCAGCAGAGATTTTTCTCTAAGATGGGGCACTGAAGCTTTCTTT	TRBV15	NA	NA	TRBJ1-1
CASSLNAGSSYNEQFF	TGCGCCAGCAGCTTGAACGCGGGAAGCTCCTACAATGAGCAGTTCTTC	TRBV5-1	few	NA	TRBJ2-1
CASSLAQGRALHEQYF	TGTGCCAGCAGCTTAGCACAAGGTAGAGCTCTCCACGAGCAGTACTTC	TRBV7-9	NA	NA	TRBJ2-7
CASRKGGRFSYEQYF	TGCGCCAGCAGAAAAGGGGGCAGGTTCTCCTACGAGCAGTACTTC	TRBV10-1	few	TRBD1	TRBJ2-7
CASSTPSGGPTGELFF	TGTGCCAGTAGTACACCTAGCGGGGGGCCCACCGGGGAGCTGTTTTTT	TRBV19	NA	TRBD2	TRBJ2-2
CASRHRDLSGNTIYF	TGTGCCAGCAGGCACAGGGATCTCTCTGGAAACACCATATATTTT	TRBV6-1	NA	NA	TRBJ1-3
CASSASYEQYF	TGCGCCAGCAGCGCCTCCTACGAGCAGTACTTC	TRBV5-1	NA	NA	TRBJ2-7
CASSIGQGIYQPQHF	TGTGCCAGTAGTATCGGACAGGGGATTTACCAGCCCCAGCATTTT	TRBV19	NA	TRBD1	TRBJ1-5
CASSPMGSLRAEAFF	TGTGCCAGCAGCCCCATGGGGTCGCTGAGGGCTGAAGCTTTCTTT	TRBV6-1	NA	NA	TRBJ1-1
CASSQVYGELFF	TGTGCCAGCAGCCAGGTTTACGGGGAGCTGTTTTTT	TRBV14	NA	NA	TRBJ2-2
CASSNSRVGGELFF	TGTGCCAGCAGCAATAGCAGGGTTGGCGGGGAGCTGTTTTTT	TRBV21-1	NA	NA	TRBJ2-2
CASSLGIQGEDSPLHF	TGTGCCAGCAGCCTAGGAATCCAGGGGGAGGATTCACCCCTCCACTTT	TRBV4-2	NA	TRBD1	TRBJ1-6
CASRLPGQQDYGYTF	TGTGCCAGCAGACTTCCGGGCCAGCAGGACTATGGCTACACCTTC	TRBV2	few	NA	TRBJ1-2
CASAQGLIEQPQHF	TGTGCTAGTGCCCAGGGCCTGATAGAACAGCCCCAGCATTTT	TRBV12-5	NA	NA	TRBJ1-5
CASSPGQYGYTF	TGTGCCAGCAGCCCCGGACAGTATGGCTACACCTTC	TRBV5-4	NA	NA	TRBJ1-2
CASSEGRIEAFF	TGTGCCAGCAGTGAAGGGCGGATTGAAGCTTTCTTT	TRBV6-5	NA	NA	TRBJ1-1
CSASGNTEAFF	TGCAGTGCTAGTGGGAACACTGAAGCTTTCTTT	TRBV20-1	NA	NA	TRBJ1-1
CASSLRRLAMNQYF	TGTGCCAGCAGCTTGAGGAGACTAGCGATGAACCAGTACTTC	TRBV5-6	NA	TRBD2	TRBJ2-5
CASSSWTGGLVEGYTF	TGTGCCAGCAGCTCATGGACAGGGGGCCTGGTAGAAGGCTACACCTTC	TRBV7-8	NA	TRBD1	TRBJ1-2
CATSLHVDTEAFF	TGTGCCACCAGCCTTCATGTCGACACTGAAGCTTTCTTT	TRBV15	NA	NA	TRBJ1-1
CASSLETPRGGYGYTF	TGTGCCAGCAGCTTAGAAACCCCCCGGGGGGGCTATGGCTACACCTTC	TRBV7-8	NA	NA	TRBJ1-2
CSVGSAINQPQHF	TGCAGCGTGGGGTCAGCGATCAATCAGCCCCAGCATTTT	TRBV29-1	NA	NA	TRBJ1-5
CASSTRTGAGNTIYF	TGCGCCAGCAGCACCCGGACAGGGGCTGGAAACACCATATATTTT	TRBV5-1	NA	TRBD1	TRBJ1-3
CASSQDPLRGGYNEQFF	TGCGCCAGCAGCCAAGATCCCCTTCGGGGGGGGTACAATGAGCAGTTCTTC	TRBV4-3	NA	TRBD2	TRBJ2-1
CASSPEDRPANYGYTF	TGTGCCAGCAGTCCCGAGGACAGGCCAGCTAACTATGGCTACACCTTC	TRBV6-4	NA	TRBD1	TRBJ1-2
CASSSRHSAFSGANVLTF	TGTGCCAGCAGCTCGAGACACTCTGCTTTCTCTGGGGCCAACGTCCTGACTTTC	TRBV11-2	NA	NA	TRBJ2-6